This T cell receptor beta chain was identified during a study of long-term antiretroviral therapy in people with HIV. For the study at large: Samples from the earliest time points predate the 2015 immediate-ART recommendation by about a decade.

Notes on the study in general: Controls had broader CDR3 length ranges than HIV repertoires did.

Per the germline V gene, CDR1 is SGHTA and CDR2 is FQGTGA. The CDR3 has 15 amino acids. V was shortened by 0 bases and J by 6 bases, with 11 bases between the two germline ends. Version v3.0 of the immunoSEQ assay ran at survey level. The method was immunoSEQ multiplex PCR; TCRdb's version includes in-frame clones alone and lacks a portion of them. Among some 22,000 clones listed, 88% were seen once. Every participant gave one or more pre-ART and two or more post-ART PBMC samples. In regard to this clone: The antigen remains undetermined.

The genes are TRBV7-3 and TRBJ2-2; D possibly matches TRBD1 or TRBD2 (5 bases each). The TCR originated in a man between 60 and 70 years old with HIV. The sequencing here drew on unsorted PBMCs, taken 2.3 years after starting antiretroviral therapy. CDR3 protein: CASSLTGGSAGELFF. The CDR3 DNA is TGTGCCAGCAGCTTAACTGGGGGATCGGCCGGGGAGCTGTTTTTT.